Listed below are T cell receptor beta chains from one sample, sequenced in a study of blood T cell repertoires in COVID-19. Sequenced by immunoSEQ multiplex PCR; TCRdb stores in-frame clones only, minus some. The sample holds roughly 180,000 clones, about 81% seen once. The sequencing sample was made of peripheral blood. The receptors stem from a woman of 80 years or more with COVID-19, enrolled during active disease. CDR3s include the opening cysteine and the closing phenylalanine or tryptophan. A D gene is named only where the DNA matches it firmly. Rows give clone size only sometimes, using once, few, many, or a class for an expanded clone.

.,TRBJ1-2,TRBV6-5,.,CASRDKRNYGYTF,TGTGCCAGCCGGGACAAAAGAAACTATGGCTACACCTTC
.,TRBJ2-5,TRBV2,.,CASQWGPETQYF,TGTGCCAGTCAATGGGGGCCGGAGACCCAGTACTTC
TRBD2,TRBJ2-1,TRBV5-8,.,CASSLGLAGAIFWSNEQFF,TGTGCCAGCAGCTTGGGACTAGCGGGGGCTATCTTCTGGAGTAATGAGCAGTTCTTC
.,TRBJ2-7,TRBV4-1,.,CASSQALTGAYEQYF,TGCGCCAGCAGCCAAGCCTTGACGGGGGCCTACGAGCAGTACTTC
.,TRBJ1-5,TRBV7-9,.,CASSISGSGSNQPQHF,TGTGCCAGCAGCATTAGCGGATCAGGGTCCAATCAGCCCCAGCATTTT
.,TRBJ1-6,TRBV30,.,CAWSRDYNSPLHF,TGTGCCTGGAGTCGGGATTATAATTCACCCCTCCACTTT
TRBD1,TRBJ1-2,TRBV19,.,CASSRDSHYGYTF,TGTGCCAGTAGCCGGGACAGTCACTATGGCTACACCTTC
.,TRBJ2-1,TRBV11-2,.,CASSLGNEVSSYNEQFF,TGTGCCAGCAGCTTGGGTAACGAGGTTAGCTCCTACAATGAGCAGTTCTTC
.,TRBJ2-3,TRBV18,.,CASSPSRDTQYF,TGTGCCAGCTCACCTAGTCGGGATACGCAGTATTTT
.,TRBJ2-7,TRBV5-1,once,CASSLTVGGEQYF,TGCGCCAGCAGCTTGACAGTGGGTGGCGAGCAGTACTTC
.,TRBJ1-2,TRBV2,.,CASTDGGNYGYTF,TGTGCCAGCACCGACGGAGGGAACTATGGCTACACCTTC
.,TRBJ2-5,TRBV3-1/TRBV3-2,.,CASSPRLGAKETQYF,TGTGCCAGCAGCCCCAGGCTAGGGGCCAAAGAGACCCAGTACTTC
TRBD2,TRBJ2-2,TRBV9,.,CASSTNLRGVNTGELFF,TGTGCCAGCAGCACAAACTTGCGGGGGGTGAACACCGGGGAGCTGTTTTTT
.,TRBJ1-2,TRBV19,.,CASSHTGTTANYGYTF,TGTGCCAGTAGTCATACCGGGACAACAGCTAACTATGGCTACACCTTC
TRBD1,TRBJ1-1,TRBV10-3,many,CAISGDRASTEAFF,TGTGCCATCAGTGGGGACAGGGCGAGCACTGAAGCTTTCTTT
TRBD1,TRBJ1-5,TRBV19,.,CASRTGQGHQPQHF,TGTGCCAGTAGAACGGGACAGGGGCATCAGCCCCAGCATTTT
.,TRBJ1-2,TRBV19,.,CASSRQEANYGYTF,TGTGCCAGTAGTCGACAGGAAGCTAACTATGGCTACACCTTC
TRBD1,TRBJ2-5,TRBV5-1,.,CASSPGTGVETQYF,TGCGCCAGCAGCCCCGGGACAGGCGTAGAGACCCAGTACTTC
TRBD1,TRBJ1-1,TRBV19,.,CASNRDRGYVAFF,TGTGCCAGTAACCGGGACAGGGGATATGTCGCTTTCTTT
TRBD1,TRBJ2-5,TRBV5-1,.,CASSRDRGRETQYF,TGCGCCAGCAGCCGGGACAGGGGGCGGGAGACCCAGTACTTC
TRBD2,TRBJ2-1,TRBV2,.,CASSLSPRDAGGGEQFF,TGTGCCAGCAGTCTTTCCCCCCGGGACGCGGGGGGTGGTGAGCAGTTCTTC
.,TRBJ2-1,TRBV6-5,.,CASKVTGNYNEQFF,TGTGCCAGCAAGGTTACAGGGAACTACAATGAGCAGTTCTTC
.,TRBJ2-7,TRBV19,.,CASSRGGTDDEQYF,TGTGCCAGTAGTCGGGGCGGGACCGACGACGAGCAGTACTTC
.,TRBJ2-7,TRBV5-1,.,CASSLAQLQNSYEQYF,TGCGCCAGCAGCTTGGCTCAGCTACAGAATTCCTACGAGCAGTACTTC
.,TRBJ1-6,TRBV7-2,.,CASSLGPGSHNSPLHF,TGTGCCAGCAGCTTAGGGCCAGGCTCCCATAATTCACCCCTCCACTTT
TRBD1,TRBJ2-7,TRBV7-9,few,CASSQRTGSSYEQYF,TGTGCCAGCAGCCAGAGGACAGGAAGCTCCTACGAGCAGTACTTC
TRBD2,TRBJ2-1,TRBV29-1,.,CSGSTSGMYNEQFF,TGCAGCGGCTCGACTAGCGGGATGTACAATGAGCAGTTCTTC
.,TRBJ2-7,TRBV6-2/TRBV6-3,.,CASSYGRRGYEQYF,TGTGCCAGCAGTTACGGACGCAGGGGCTACGAGCAGTACTTC
.,TRBJ2-7,TRBV12-5,.,CASGSLTGFEQYF,TGTGCTAGTGGTTCCCTTACAGGGTTCGAGCAGTACTTC
TRBD1,TRBJ1-2,TRBV5-5,few,CASSLLQGASYGYTF,TGTGCCAGCAGCTTGTTGCAGGGGGCGTCCTATGGCTACACCTTC
TRBD2,TRBJ2-3,TRBV7-9,.,CASSPIGAGGTDTQYF,TGTGCCAGCAGCCCTATCGGAGCGGGAGGGACAGATACGCAGTATTTT
.,TRBJ1-1,TRBV5-5,.,CASSLLVLTDNTEAFF,TGTGCCAGCAGCTTGTTAGTTTTAACAGATAACACTGAAGCTTTCTTT
TRBD2,TRBJ2-1,TRBV5-1,.,CASSLGGGRAYNEQFF,TGCGCCAGCAGCTTGGGGGGCGGGAGGGCCTACAATGAGCAGTTCTTC
.,TRBJ2-7,TRBV29-1,.,CSVVFAGFSYEQYF,TGCAGCGTTGTTTTTGCGGGGTTCTCCTACGAGCAGTACTTC
.,TRBJ1-4,TRBV5-5,.,CASRFYDTNYEKLFF,TGTGCCAGCAGATTTTACGACACGAATTATGAAAAACTGTTTTTT
.,TRBJ2-7,TRBV10-3,.,CAISYSQTGRGEQYF,TGTGCCATCAGTTATTCCCAAACAGGGAGAGGAGAGCAGTACTTC
TRBD1,TRBJ2-7,TRBV5-1,once,CASSFGQDYEQYF,TGCGCCAGCAGCTTCGGACAGGACTACGAGCAGTACTTC
TRBD1,TRBJ1-2,TRBV28,.,CASSGSTGGYGYTF,TGTGCCAGCAGTGGTTCCACAGGGGGGTATGGCTACACCTTC
.,TRBJ2-3,TRBV11-2,.,CASSVRLGVNTQYF,TGTGCCAGCAGCGTCCGCCTGGGAGTAAATACGCAGTATTTT
.,TRBJ2-1,TRBV19,.,CASSIDLAGYNEQFF,TGTGCCAGTAGTATAGATTTGGCAGGGTACAATGAGCAGTTCTTC
TRBD2,TRBJ2-1,TRBV18,once,CASSPPAGGRNEQFF,TGTGCCAGCTCACCACCCGCGGGGGGGAGGAATGAGCAGTTCTTC
.,TRBJ1-1,TRBV30,few,CASTTGYNTEAFF,TGTGCCAGTACGACAGGATACAACACTGAAGCTTTCTTT
.,TRBJ1-1,TRBV5-4,.,CAYRRLQGYTEAFF,TGCGCCTACCGTCGATTGCAGGGTTACACTGAAGCTTTCTTT
.,TRBJ1-3,TRBV9,.,CASSPQPFHSGNTIYF,TGTGCCAGCAGCCCACAGCCCTTCCACTCTGGAAACACCATATATTTT
.,TRBJ1-2,TRBV28,.,CASSPLPTPYTF,TGTGCCAGCAGTCCCCTCCCTACGCCATACACCTTC